What follows is one T cell receptor beta chain and its context. Its antigen is as yet unknown. The data were taken from a study of cytomegalovirus exposure and HLA in healthy donors. Study results and caveats: A link between a missense DCLRE1C variant and TCR beta V- and J-gene trimming emerged from a later analysis.

Both 60 Vbeta primers and 13 Jbeta primers went into the PCR. The data were produced by immunoSEQ multiplex PCR, yet TCRdb's version contains in-frame clones alone and is incomplete. The table includes approximately 120,000 clones, about 68% detected once. The CDR3 is made up of 17 amino acids. The V and J ends lost 0 bases and 5 bases, in that order; junction bases with no gene match: 8. Germline CDR1 and CDR2: KGHSH and LQKENI. This sequence originates from a man in his forties in good health and CMV-seropositive. The sequenced sample was PBMCs. The chain recombines TRBV18 with TRBJ2-2; 8 nucleotides align to TRBD2. This CDR3 is CASSPPGSGSGTGELFF. The CDR3 DNA sequence: TGTGCCAGCTCACCACCGGGCAGCGGGAGTGGGACCGGGGAGCTGTTTTTT.